This T cell receptor (beta chain) was captured in a study of T cell changes during pregnancy in multiple sclerosis. Using immunoSEQ multiplex PCR, the repertoire was profiled, and TCRdb retains in-frame clones only, with some absent. The table shows about 27,000 clones, with about nine tenths occurring only once. Trimming took off 1 base at V and 0 bases at J, with 8 bases between the two ends. CDR3 length equals 15 residues. Germline CDR1 SGDLS, CDR2 YYNGEE. The chain recombines TRBV9 with TRBJ1-5; the D is unclear. This sequence was found in a female donor with multiple sclerosis, enrolled in a pregnancy study. This material consisted of CD8+ T cells from peripheral blood mononuclear cells, taken in the second trimester of pregnancy. The CDR3 loop is CASSVMPDSNQPQHF. The CDR3, as DNA: TGTGCCAGCAGCGTAATGCCAGATAGCAATCAGCCCCAGCATTTT.